One and the same sample provided the 16 T cell receptor beta chains below, sequenced in a study of OX40 agonist ivuxolimab in advanced cancers. Libraries were made using the immunoSEQ multiplex PCR assay. As stored in TCRdb, this immuneACCESS dataset retains in-frame rearrangements with V and J assigned. A fraction of the clones does not appear; measured against another copy, unresolved V genes explain less than half of the discrepancy, and the remainder lacks a known reason. The sample table lists around 19,000 clones, about 70% of them with a count of one. Together, the top ten hold around 35% of the sample. The sequencing used CD4+ or CD8+ T cells sorted from blood, collected in a trial of the OX40 agonist ivuxolimab. These receptors all stem from an adult with an advanced solid tumor such as melanoma, head and neck, liver or kidney cancer.

The V call is TRBV5-4, the J call TRBJ1-4; 8 bases map to TRBD1. This CDR3 comprises 15 residues. Germline CDR1 reads SGHNT; CDR2 reads YYREEE (reference sequence). J lost 6 bases, V lost 3 bases, and 7 bases had no gene match. The CDR3 sequence: CASSWSGTGDEKLFF. In nucleotides, the CDR3 is TGTGCCAGCAGCTGGTCCGGGACAGGTGATGAAAAACTGTTTTTT.

The genes are TRBV5-5 and TRBJ2-7; D is uncertain. The CDR3 has 14 amino acids. V was cut by 1 base and J by 3 bases, with 11 bases left in between. CDR1 is SGHKS, CDR2 YYEKEE, per germline (reference sequence). The CDR3 protein is CASSLQAEYYEQYF. CDR3 in DNA: TGTGCCAGCAGCTTGCAGGCAGAGTACTACGAGCAGTACTTC. Combining the CDR3 with reference TRBV5-5 and TRBJ2-7 gives the whole variable domain DAGVTQSPTHLIKTRGQQVTLRCSPISGHKSVSWYQQVLGQGPQFIFQYYEKEERGRGNFPDRFSARQFPNYSSELNVNALLLGDSALYLCASSLQAEYYEQYFGPGTRLTVT.

The chain joins TRBV27 to TRBJ2-2, with no clear D. Germline values: CDR1 MNHEY, CDR2 SMNVEV (reference sequence). The CDR3 length is 13 residues. V lost 5 bases and J 2 bases, leaving 6 bases between the germline ends. The CDR3 reads CASSRVNTGELFF. The CDR3 nucleotides are TGTGCCAGCAGTCGGGTTAACACCGGGGAGCTGTTTTTT.

The genes are TRBV27 and TRBJ2-5, with 10 nucleotides matching TRBD2. The CDR3 extends over 18 amino acids. Looked up from germline, CDR1 is MNHEY and CDR2 is SMNVEV (reference sequence). V gave up 3 bases and J gave up 4 bases; unmatched junction bases: 14. In nucleotides, the CDR3 is TGTGCCAGCAGTTTCAACTCTTTACTAGCGGGGCAGGGAGAGACCCAGTACTTC. Its protein product is CASSFNSLLAGQGETQYF.

This clone rates as medium-sized (0.01 to 0.1%). The V call is TRBV5-5, the J call TRBJ1-2; D is undetermined. The V end lost 0 bases, the J end lost 5 bases, and 8 bases lay between the germline ends. This CDR3 has 13 amino acids. CDR1 is SGHKS, CDR2 YYEKEE, per germline (reference sequence). The CDR3 sequence: CASSLDGPYGYTF. CDR3 nucleotide sequence: TGTGCCAGCAGCTTGGACGGGCCTTATGGCTACACCTTC.

The chain uses TRBV27 and TRBJ2-1; D ambiguous. Germline loops: CDR1 MNHEY, CDR2 SMNVEV (reference sequence). The CDR3 covers 11 residues. V lost 4 bases, J lost 4 bases, and 2 bases lay in between. CDR3 DNA: TGTGCCAGCAGTTATTACAATGAGCAGTTCTTC. Translation gives CASSYYNEQFF.

The V and J genes are TRBV28 and TRBJ2-1, with no clear D. With 3 bases removed from V and 5 bases from J, the gap between germline ends came to 11 bases. This CDR3 contains 14 residues. Germline CDR1 MDHEN, CDR2 SYDVKM. Here the CDR3 reads CASSFGWSHNEQFF. The CDR3 DNA reads TGTGCCAGCAGTTTTGGGTGGAGCCACAATGAGCAGTTCTTC.

This clone was picked up one time. The chain couples TRBV5-1 to TRBJ2-7; 10 bases fit TRBD2. The germline gives CDR1 SGHRS, CDR2 YFSETQ. Trimming cost V 0 bases and J 6 bases; bases outside gene matches: 9. CDR3 size: 16 residues. For the CDR3, the DNA is TGCGCCAGCAGCTTGGTAGGGCTAGCGGGAGTAATCGAGCAGTACTTC. It yields the protein CASSLVGLAGVIEQYF.

This clone came up a few times. The J gene is TRBJ1-2, the V gene TRBV5-4; D call uncertain. Germline values: CDR1 SGHNT, CDR2 YYREEE (reference sequence). V was clipped by 5 bases and J by 6 bases, with 14 bases between them. The CDR3 has 13 amino acids. CDR3 coding DNA: TGTGCCAGCAGTTCTGAAGGTGACGATGGCTACACCTTC. Protein: CASSSEGDDGYTF.

This clone was seen only a few times. The gene calls are TRBV7-9 and TRBJ2-1; a possible D gene is TRBD2 (5 bases). There are 14 residues in the CDR3. Trimming removed 5 bases at V and 3 bases at J, with 11 bases between. Germline values: CDR1 SEHNR, CDR2 FQNEAQ (reference sequence). Written as DNA, the CDR3 is TGTGCCAGCAGCGAGACCGGGATCTACAATGAGCAGTTCTTC. Translated: CASSETGIYNEQFF.

This clone occurred a few times. J is TRBJ1-2 and V is TRBV13, with D possibly being TRBD1 (5 bases). This CDR3 is built from 16 residues. Per the germline V gene, CDR1 is PRHDT and CDR2 is FYEKMQ (reference sequence). Trimming removed 4 bases at V and 0 bases at J, with 15 bases between. DNA of the CDR3: TGTGCCAGCAGCTCGCCGGGACTGCGAGCTAACTATGGCTACACCTTC. Its protein product is CASSSPGLRANYGYTF.

This clone is a singleton in its sample. This rearrangement joins TRBV7-6 to TRBJ2-3; D assignment may be TRBD1 or TRBD2 (5 bases each). Germline V CDR1 and CDR2: SGHVS, FNYEAQ. V lost 5 bases and J lost 2, with 11 bases in between. The CDR3 is made up of 14 amino acids. CDR3 bases: TGTGCCAGCAGCCTCCGGGGCTACACAGATACGCAGTATTTT. This gives the protein CASSLRGYTDTQYF.

In its sample, this clone was seen once. The chain has TRBV7-9 and TRBJ2-1; 8 bases match TRBD2. Germline loops: CDR1 SEHNR, CDR2 FQNEAQ (reference sequence). The V segment lost 2 bases and the J segment 4 bases; nucleotides outside the gene matches: 4. The CDR3 extends over 15 amino acids. Here the CDR3 DNA reads TGTGCCAGCAGCTTACGGGCGGGGGGATACAATGAGCAGTTCTTC. It codes for CASSLRAGGYNEQFF.

The chain carries TRBV11-3 and TRBJ2-2; no definite D call. Trimming removed 4 bases at V and 2 bases at J, with 11 bases between. Germline loops: CDR1 SGHNT, CDR2 YENEEA. The CDR3 sequence is 15 residues long. The CDR3 sequence is CASSSHDTNTGELFF. For the CDR3, the DNA is TGTGCCAGCAGCTCCCATGACACAAACACCGGGGAGCTGTTTTTT.

The rearrangement links TRBV6-5 to TRBJ2-5; 10 bases align to TRBD2. The CDR3 covers 15 residues. From germline, CDR1 is MNHEY and CDR2 SVGAGI. V shed 5 bases, J shed 2 bases, and the junction held 5 bases outside the gene matches. CDR3 nucleotide sequence: TGTGCCAGCAGTCCCCAGACTAGCGGGCAAGAGACCCAGTACTTC. This translates into CASSPQTSGQETQYF.

The chain is built from TRBV30 and TRBJ2-7; D is tentatively TRBD1 or TRBD2 (6 bases each). V lost 0 bases to trimming and J lost 3 bases, with 12 bases between them. Germline V gene sequence: CDR1 GTSNPN, CDR2 SVGIG (reference sequence). This CDR3 contains 14 residues. CDR3 nucleotides: TGTGCCTGGAGTGTAGGCGGAGGGGGCTACGAGCAGTACTTC. Its protein product is CAWSVGGGGYEQYF.